This TCR beta chain emerged from a study of T cell changes during pregnancy in multiple sclerosis. Trimming took 3 bases from V and 0 from J, leaving 13 bases between them. The CDR3 contains 16 residues. In germline, CDR1 is SGHTA, CDR2 FQGNSA. The method was immunoSEQ multiplex PCR; TCRdb's version includes in-frame clones alone and lacks a portion of them. The sample records 40,000 or so clones, 90% being singletons. The material was CD4+ T cells from peripheral blood mononuclear cells, obtained in the first trimester of pregnancy. The clonotype originates from a female donor in good health, enrolled as a control in a pregnancy study. This sequence joins TRBV7-2 and TRBJ2-3; tentative D call: TRBD2 (6 bases). The CDR3: CASSFSLALSTDTQYF. CDR3 bases: TGTGCCAGCAGCTTTTCTCTAGCGTTAAGCACAGATACGCAGTATTTT.